Here is one T cell receptor (beta chain) with its context. Its antigen is currently unknown. In the PCR, 60 Vbeta and 13 Jbeta primers were used. Generated by immunoSEQ multiplex PCR, the TCRdb table keeps only in-frame clones and is missing some. The table lists 100,000 to 150,000 clones, over 60% of them singletons, with over 5% in the top ten. The sample originates from a study of cytomegalovirus exposure and HLA in healthy donors. The germline V gene has CDR1 SEHNR and CDR2 FQNEAQ (reference sequence). V lost 0 bases and J lost 5, with 13 bases in between. This CDR3 is 15 amino acids long. Notes on the study in general: Upon later analysis, TCR association rates were observed to vary by HLA locus, being highest for DRB1 and lowest for HLA-C.

The chain couples TRBV7-9 to TRBJ1-2, with D possibly matching TRBD1 (6 bases). The receptor's source is a woman between 40 and 50 years old in good health and CMV-seronegative. Sequencing was carried out using PBMCs. The DNA for the CDR3 is TGTGCCAGCAGCTTAGCGCAGAGACAGGTTTATGGCTACACCTTC. Its translation is CASSLAQRQVYGYTF.